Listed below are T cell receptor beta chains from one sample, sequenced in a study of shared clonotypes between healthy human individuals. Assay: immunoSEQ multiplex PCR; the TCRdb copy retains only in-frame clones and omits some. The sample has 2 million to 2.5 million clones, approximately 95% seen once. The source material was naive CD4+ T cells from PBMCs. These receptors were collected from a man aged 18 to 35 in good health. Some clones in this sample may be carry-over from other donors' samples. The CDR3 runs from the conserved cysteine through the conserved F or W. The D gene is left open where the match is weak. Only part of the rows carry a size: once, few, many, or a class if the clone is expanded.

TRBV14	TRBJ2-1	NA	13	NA	CASSQLGANEQFF	TGTGCCAGCAGCCAATTGGGTGCAAATGAGCAGTTCTTC
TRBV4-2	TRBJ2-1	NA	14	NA	CASSHPGLYNEQFF	TGTGCCAGCAGCCATCCGGGACTTTACAATGAGCAGTTCTTC
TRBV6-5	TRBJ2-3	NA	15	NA	CASSYSTKGTDTQYF	TGTGCCAGCAGTTACTCGACGAAGGGCACAGATACGCAGTATTTT
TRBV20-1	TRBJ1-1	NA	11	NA	CSAKLNTEAFF	TGCAGTGCTAAGCTGAACACTGAAGCTTTCTTT
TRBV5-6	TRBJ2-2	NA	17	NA	CASSLLAGGLTTGELFF	TGTGCCAGCAGCTTGCTCGCGGGCGGTCTAACCACCGGGGAGCTGTTTTTT
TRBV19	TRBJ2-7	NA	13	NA	CASSQQQGTEQYF	TGTGCCAGTAGTCAACAACAGGGAACCGAGCAGTACTTC
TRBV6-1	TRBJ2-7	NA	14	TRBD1	CASRNRGRSYEQYF	TGTGCCAGCAGGAACAGGGGACGATCCTACGAGCAGTACTTC
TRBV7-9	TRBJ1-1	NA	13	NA	CASSSGWNTEAFF	TGTGCCAGCAGCTCCGGTTGGAACACTGAAGCTTTCTTT
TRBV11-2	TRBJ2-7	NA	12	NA	CASSLTRREQYF	TGTGCCAGCAGCTTAACTAGACGGGAGCAGTACTTC
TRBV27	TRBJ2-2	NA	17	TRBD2	CASSPPGGGRARGELFF	TGTGCCAGCAGTCCGCCCGGGGGCGGGAGGGCTCGAGGGGAGCTGTTTTTT
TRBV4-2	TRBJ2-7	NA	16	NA	CASSQEASRFSYEQYF	TGTGCCAGCAGCCAAGAGGCCAGCCGCTTCTCCTACGAGCAGTACTTC
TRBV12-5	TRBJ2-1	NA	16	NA	CASGFSLSDPNNEQFF	TGTGCTAGTGGTTTCTCCCTTTCGGACCCCAACAATGAGCAGTTCTTC
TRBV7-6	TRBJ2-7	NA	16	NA	CASNLKAGVSSYEQYF	TGTGCCAGCAACCTTAAGGCCGGTGTGAGCTCCTACGAGCAGTACTTC
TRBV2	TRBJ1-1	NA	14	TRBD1	CASSPLTGGSEAFF	TGTGCCAGCAGTCCCTTGACAGGGGGGTCTGAAGCTTTCTTT
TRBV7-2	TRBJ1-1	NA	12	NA	CASSPPDRQAFF	TGTGCCAGCAGCCCCCCGGATCGTCAAGCTTTCTTT
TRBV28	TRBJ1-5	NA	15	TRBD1	CASSRTGTSNQPQHF	TGTGCCAGCAGTCGGACAGGAACCTCCAATCAGCCCCAGCATTTT
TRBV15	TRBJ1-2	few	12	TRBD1	CATGTGERGYTF	TGTGCCACCGGAACAGGGGAAAGAGGCTACACCTTC
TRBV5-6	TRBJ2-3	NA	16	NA	CASSLAPGSSTDTQYF	TGTGCCAGCAGCTTGGCCCCGGGTTCTAGCACAGATACGCAGTATTTT
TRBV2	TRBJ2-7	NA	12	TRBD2	CASSELGRGLHF	TGTGCCAGCAGTGAACTGGGCCGGGGACTACACTTC
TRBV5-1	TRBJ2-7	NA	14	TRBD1	CASSLGTGTAEQYF	TGCGCCAGCAGCTTAGGGACAGGGACTGCCGAGCAGTACTTC
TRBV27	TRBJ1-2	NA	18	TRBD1	CASRLGGRGVFGNYGYTF	TGTGCCAGCAGACTAGGGGGCCGGGGGGTTTTTGGCAACTATGGCTACACCTTC